This TCR beta chain was obtained from a study of T cell responses to AZD1222 COVID-19 vaccine (dated by TCRdb to the early 2020s). In terms of the full investigation: A total of about 230 trial participants underwent TCR sequencing, of whom about 210 received two doses of AZD1222 and about 25 received two doses of the MenACWY control vaccine. Enrollment into the trials was organized by age into subgroups of 18-55, 56-69 and 70-plus years, and those subgroups contained roughly 160, 29 and 62 TCR-sequenced participants, respectively. Study-wide conclusions, independent of this receptor: Spike-specific TCR breadth and depth rose significantly after two AZD1222 doses compared with day 0 and with MenACWY recipients. Because no day 14 peak-response samples were available, repertoires were characterized only after the peak T cell response. Conclusions about previously exposed vaccinees are limited because only a handful of AZD1222 recipients were SARS-CoV-2 seropositive at baseline. Nearly half of unique spike-specific TCRs reportedly recognized epitopes outside regions mutated in the B.1.351 and B.1.1.7 variants. Most participants were white British and females outnumbered males, and the authors suggested that clonal diversity may have been underestimated. In the small 56-69-year group, the increase in depth fell short of significance, most likely because of low power. The whole spike protein was spanned by vaccine-associated CD4 TCRs, and dominant responses were seen in regions 160-218 and 743-854.

The time point label for this specimen denotes: about 28 days (+/-7) after the second vaccine dose. AZD1222 recipients with second doses at about 4 weeks or about 12 weeks were pooled, because spike-specific TCR depth and breadth did not differ between schedules. Samples from vaccinated people were obtained from the UK trials COV001 and COV002, which included a single-blind randomized controlled phase 2/3 trial of AZD1222 (ChAdOx1 nCoV-19) in healthy adults. For TCRbeta chain sequencing, PBMC samples were collected from trial participants at day 0 and at day 28 after the second dose. V is pruned by 7 bases and J by 2 bases, leaving 8 bases of the junction without a gene match. CDR1 and CDR2 were assigned from the germline V gene as SNHLY and FYNNEI. Spanning cysteine to phenylalanine, the CDR3 consists of 16 amino acids. Only the CDR3 portion is preserved as DNA: 48 bases, with reading frame beginning at the first base.

This clone was counted once. Its antigen specificity is not known. One base away there is no much larger clone; base qualities are not given. The CDR3 regions of human TCRbeta chains were analyzed by immunosequencing. For the original study's pipeline: Repertoire TCRs were checked for matches against a reference library of SARS-CoV-2-specific TCRs that had been generated using the MIRA antigen-specificity platform. Breadth meant the fraction of unique TCRs that were SARS-CoV-2-associated, whereas depth meant the fraction of total T cells that were SARS-CoV-2-associated. Using the MIRA data, each spike-specific TCR was assigned both to the spike region to which the TCR was reactive and to a CD4 or CD8 class. Log10-transformed breadth and depth values were compared by one-way ANOVA with Sidak's multiple comparisons tests. TCRdb limited this immuneACCESS table to in-frame rearrangements with V and J called. A share of clones is missing; checked studies link under half to unresolved V genes, and the rest is unexplained. The V and J calls and the clone size are those of that table, but D and trimming were determined from the DNA. The sample yields approximately 190,000 clones; approximately 93% were counted once. The top ten hold roughly 0.99% of the sample.

This TCR derives from an adult who received the AZD1222 COVID-19 vaccine. This specimen was peripheral blood, taken 28 days after the second AZD1222 dose. Rearrangement joined TRBV2 to TRBJ1-2, with TRBD1 identical over 12 junction bases. Read as DNA, the sequence is TGTGCCAGCATTGTGGGGGACAGGGGGCTCAACTATGGCTACACCTTC. This codes for CASIVGDRGLNYGYTF.